This TCR beta chain emerged from a study of shared clonotypes between healthy human individuals. Germline assignment: CDR1 SGHTA and CDR2 FQGNSA. V gave up 5 bases and J gave up 7 bases, with 17 bases separating them. CDR3 length equals 14 residues. TCRdb's copy holds only in-frame clones and misses some; the assay was immunoSEQ multiplex PCR. The repertoire holds fewer than 2.5 million clones, with more than 85% as singletons. The sequenced sample consisted of naive CD4+ T cells from PBMCs. This sample's subset: CD45RA+ positively selected. V gene TRBV7-2 combines with J gene TRBJ1-1, with D tentatively TRBD1 (6 bases). This clonotype was obtained from a man aged 18-30 years in good health. Some clones in this sample may be carry-over from other donors' samples. CDR3 protein: CASSANGAGVEAFF. CDR3 bases: TGTGCCAGCAGCGCTAATGGGGCAGGGGTTGAAGCTTTCTTT.